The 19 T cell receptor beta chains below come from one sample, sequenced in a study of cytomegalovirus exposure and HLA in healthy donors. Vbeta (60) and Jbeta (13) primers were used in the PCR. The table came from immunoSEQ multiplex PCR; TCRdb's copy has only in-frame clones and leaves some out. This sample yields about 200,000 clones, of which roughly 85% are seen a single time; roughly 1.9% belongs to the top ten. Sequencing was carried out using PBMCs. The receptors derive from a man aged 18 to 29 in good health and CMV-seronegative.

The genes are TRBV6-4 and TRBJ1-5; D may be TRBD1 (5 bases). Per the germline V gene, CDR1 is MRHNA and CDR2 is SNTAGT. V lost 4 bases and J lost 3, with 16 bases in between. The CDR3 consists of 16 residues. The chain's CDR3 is CASSAPLRASNQPQHF. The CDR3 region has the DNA TGTGCCAGCAGTGCCCCTCTCAGGGCATCCAATCAGCCCCAGCATTTT.

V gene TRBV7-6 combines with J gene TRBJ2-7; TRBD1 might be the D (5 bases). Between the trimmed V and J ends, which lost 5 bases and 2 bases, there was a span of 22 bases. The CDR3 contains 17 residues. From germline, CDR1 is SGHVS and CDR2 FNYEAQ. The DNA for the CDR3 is TGTGCCAGCAGCGCCGCGAGTTTCATTAGGGGCCCCTACGAGCAGTACTTC. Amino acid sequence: CASSAASFIRGPYEQYF.

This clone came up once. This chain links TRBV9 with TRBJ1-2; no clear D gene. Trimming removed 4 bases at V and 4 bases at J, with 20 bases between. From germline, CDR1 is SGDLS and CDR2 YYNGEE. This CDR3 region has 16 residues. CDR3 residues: CASSSSTSSSVYGYTF. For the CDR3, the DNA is TGTGCCAGCAGCTCCTCCACGAGTTCGAGCGTCTATGGCTACACCTTC.

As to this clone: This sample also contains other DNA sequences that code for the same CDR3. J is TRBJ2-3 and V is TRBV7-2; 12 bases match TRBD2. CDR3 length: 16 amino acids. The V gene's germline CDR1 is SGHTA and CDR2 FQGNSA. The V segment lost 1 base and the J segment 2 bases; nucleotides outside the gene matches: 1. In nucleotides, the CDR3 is TGTGCCAGCAGCTTAGGACTAGCGGGAGACACAGATACGCAGTATTTT. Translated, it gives CASSLGLAGDTDTQYF.

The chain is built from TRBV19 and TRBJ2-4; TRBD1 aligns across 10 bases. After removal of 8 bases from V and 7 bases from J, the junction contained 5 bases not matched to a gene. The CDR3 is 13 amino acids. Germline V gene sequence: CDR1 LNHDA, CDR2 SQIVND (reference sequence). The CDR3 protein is CASRPGQGNIQYF. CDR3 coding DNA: TGTGCCAGTCGGCCGGGACAGGGGAACATTCAGTACTTC.

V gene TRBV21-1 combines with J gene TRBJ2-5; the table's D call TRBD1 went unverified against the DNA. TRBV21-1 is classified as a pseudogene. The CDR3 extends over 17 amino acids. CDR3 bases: TGTGCCAGCAGCTTGCAAATTAGCAGGGGGGATCAAGAGACCCAGTACTTC. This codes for CASSLQISRGDQETQYF.

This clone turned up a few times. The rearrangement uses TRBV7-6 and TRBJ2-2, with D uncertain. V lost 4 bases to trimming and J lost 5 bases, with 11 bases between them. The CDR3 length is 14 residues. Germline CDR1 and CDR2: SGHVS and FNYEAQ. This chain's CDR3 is CASSSAISTGELFF. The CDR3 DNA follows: TGTGCCAGCAGCTCTGCGATAAGTACCGGGGAGCTGTTTTTT. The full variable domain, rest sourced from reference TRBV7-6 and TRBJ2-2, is GAGVSQSPRYKVTKRGQDVALRCDPISGHVSLYWYRQALGQGPEFLTYFNYEAQQDKSGLPNDRFSAERPEGSISTLTIQRTEQRDSAMYRCASSSAISTGELFFGEGSRLTVL.

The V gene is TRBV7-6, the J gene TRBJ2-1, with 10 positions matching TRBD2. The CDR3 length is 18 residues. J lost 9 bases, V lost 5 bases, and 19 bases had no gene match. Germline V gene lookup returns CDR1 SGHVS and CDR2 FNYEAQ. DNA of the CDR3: TGTGCCAGCAGCCCAGACCCATTAGCGGGGGGTCCGCAGAGTGAGCAGTTCTTC. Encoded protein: CASSPDPLAGGPQSEQFF.

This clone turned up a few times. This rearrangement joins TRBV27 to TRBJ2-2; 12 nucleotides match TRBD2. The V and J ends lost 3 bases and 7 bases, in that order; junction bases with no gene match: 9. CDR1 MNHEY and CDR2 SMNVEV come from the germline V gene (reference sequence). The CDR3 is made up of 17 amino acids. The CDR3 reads CASSFIASGRANGELFF. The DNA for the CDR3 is TGTGCCAGCAGTTTTATCGCTAGCGGGAGGGCCAACGGGGAGCTGTTTTTT.

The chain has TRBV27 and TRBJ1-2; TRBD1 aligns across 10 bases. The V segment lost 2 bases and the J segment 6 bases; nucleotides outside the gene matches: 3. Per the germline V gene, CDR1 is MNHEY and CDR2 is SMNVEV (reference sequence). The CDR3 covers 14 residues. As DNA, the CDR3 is TGTGCCAGCAGTTTAGACAGGGGGCCGAATGGCTACACCTTC. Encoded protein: CASSLDRGPNGYTF.

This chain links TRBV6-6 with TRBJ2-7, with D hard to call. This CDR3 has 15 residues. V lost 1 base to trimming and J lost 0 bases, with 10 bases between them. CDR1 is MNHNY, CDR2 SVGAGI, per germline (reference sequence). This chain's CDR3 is CASSYFSENSYEQYF. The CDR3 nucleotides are TGTGCCAGCAGTTACTTTTCAGAAAACTCCTACGAGCAGTACTTC.

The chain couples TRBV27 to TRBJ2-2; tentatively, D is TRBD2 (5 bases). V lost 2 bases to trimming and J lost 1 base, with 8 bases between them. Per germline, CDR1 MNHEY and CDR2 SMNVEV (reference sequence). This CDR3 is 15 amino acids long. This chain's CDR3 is CASSLMAGNTGELFF. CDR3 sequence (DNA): TGTGCCAGCAGTTTAATGGCGGGGAACACCGGGGAGCTGTTTTTT.

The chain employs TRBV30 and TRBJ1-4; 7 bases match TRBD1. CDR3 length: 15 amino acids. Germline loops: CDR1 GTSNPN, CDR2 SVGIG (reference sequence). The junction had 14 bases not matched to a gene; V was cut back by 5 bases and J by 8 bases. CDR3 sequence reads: CAWSPGAGGLEKLFF. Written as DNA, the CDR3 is TGTGCCTGGTCCCCCGGGGCAGGGGGTCTCGAAAAACTGTTTTTT.

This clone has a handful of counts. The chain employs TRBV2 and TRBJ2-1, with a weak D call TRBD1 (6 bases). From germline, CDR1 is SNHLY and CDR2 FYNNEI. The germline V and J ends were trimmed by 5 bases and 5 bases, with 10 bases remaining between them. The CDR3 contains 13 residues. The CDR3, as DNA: TGTGCCAGCAGTCTGGACAGAAACAATGAGCAGTTCTTC. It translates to CASSLDRNNEQFF.

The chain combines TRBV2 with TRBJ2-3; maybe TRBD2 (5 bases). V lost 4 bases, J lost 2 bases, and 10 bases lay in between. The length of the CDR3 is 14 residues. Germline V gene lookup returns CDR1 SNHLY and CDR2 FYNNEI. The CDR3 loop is CASSGASPTDTQYF. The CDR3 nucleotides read TGTGCCAGCAGTGGGGCTAGCCCCACAGATACGCAGTATTTT.

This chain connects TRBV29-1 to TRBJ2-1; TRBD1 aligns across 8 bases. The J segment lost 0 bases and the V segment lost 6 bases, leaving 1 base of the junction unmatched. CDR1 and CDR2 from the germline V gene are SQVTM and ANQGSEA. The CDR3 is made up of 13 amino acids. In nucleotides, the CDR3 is TGCAGCGTCCAGGGGGCCTCCTACAATGAGCAGTTCTTC. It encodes CSVQGASYNEQFF.

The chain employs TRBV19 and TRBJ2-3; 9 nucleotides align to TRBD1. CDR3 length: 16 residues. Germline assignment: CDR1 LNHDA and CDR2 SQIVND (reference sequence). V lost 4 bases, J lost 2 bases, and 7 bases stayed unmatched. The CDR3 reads CASSTTGTGTTDTQYF. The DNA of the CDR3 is TGTGCCAGTAGTACGACCGGGACAGGGACCACAGATACGCAGTATTTT. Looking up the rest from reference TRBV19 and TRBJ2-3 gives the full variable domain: DGGITQSPKYLFRKEGQNVTLSCEQNLNHDAMYWYRQDPGQGLRLIYYSQIVNDFQKGDIAEGYSVSREKKESFPLTVTSAQKNPTAFYLCASSTTGTGTTDTQYFGPGTRLTVL.

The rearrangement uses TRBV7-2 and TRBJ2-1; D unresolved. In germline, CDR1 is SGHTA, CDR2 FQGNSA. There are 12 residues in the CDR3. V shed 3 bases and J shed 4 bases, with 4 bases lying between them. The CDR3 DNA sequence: TGTGCCAGCAGCTTCGGGTACAATGAGCAGTTCTTC. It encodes CASSFGYNEQFF.

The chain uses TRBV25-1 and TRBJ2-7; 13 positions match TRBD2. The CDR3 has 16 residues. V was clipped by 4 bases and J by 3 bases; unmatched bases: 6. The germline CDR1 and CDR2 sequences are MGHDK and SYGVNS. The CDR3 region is CASSGGGLAGIYEQYF. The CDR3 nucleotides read TGTGCCAGCAGTGGGGGGGGACTAGCGGGGATCTACGAGCAGTACTTC.